This TCR beta chain was obtained from a study of cytomegalovirus exposure and HLA in healthy donors. Study-wide context: A data release that came early held roughly 80 million unique TCRs from HLA-typed donors.

This clone was counted ten times or more. Its antigen is as yet unknown. Trimming at V came to 5 bases and at J to 3 bases, leaving 6 bases not matched to a gene. The CDR3 spans 16 residues. Germline CDR1 and CDR2: SGHAT and FQNNGV. In the PCR, 60 Vbeta and 13 Jbeta primers were used. The table came from immunoSEQ multiplex PCR; TCRdb's copy has only in-frame clones and leaves some out. Of 200,000 to 250,000 clones listed, roughly 79% are singletons. Study-level results: Cytomegalovirus association was assigned to about 150 TCR beta chains.

The genes are TRBV11-2 and TRBJ2-3, with 12 bases identical to TRBD2. The sequence came from a man younger than 35 in good health and CMV-seronegative. Sample: PBMCs. The DNA of the CDR3 is TGTGCCAGCAGCACCTCGACTAGCGGGGGTACAGATACGCAGTATTTT. Translation: CASSTSTSGGTDTQYF.